One T cell receptor (beta chain) is described in this entry. V gave up 5 bases and J gave up 3 bases; unmatched junction bases: 8. Germline values: CDR1 SGHRS, CDR2 YFSETQ. The CDR3 has 15 amino acids. This specimen comes from a study of blood T cell repertoires in COVID-19. Turning to the study itself: Acute and convalescent COVID-19 specimens originated in the United States, Italy and Spain. The analysed material was cDNA or gDNA that came from T cells, B-cell-depleted T cells, or PBMCs.

Per the original methods: Amplification of reference gene primers provided the estimated nucleated cell counts. Profiled with immunoSEQ multiplex PCR; TCRdb holds only in-frame clones, not every one. The V and J calls and clone size were taken over from that table, and D and trimming were inferred from the DNA. The repertoire holds some 330,000 clones, 85% to 90% seen once, with 1.5% to 2% in the top ten. During active infection, Seattle patients enrolled and were then monitored through disease. The material sequenced was peripheral blood. The TCR originated in a woman aged 25 to 39 with COVID-19, enrolled during active disease. The chain links TRBV5-1 to TRBJ1-2, with TRBD1 identical over 9 bases. CDR3 in amino acids: CASSPGDREDYGYTF. The CDR3 DNA reads as TGCGCCAGCAGTCCGGGGGACAGGGAGGACTATGGCTACACCTTC.